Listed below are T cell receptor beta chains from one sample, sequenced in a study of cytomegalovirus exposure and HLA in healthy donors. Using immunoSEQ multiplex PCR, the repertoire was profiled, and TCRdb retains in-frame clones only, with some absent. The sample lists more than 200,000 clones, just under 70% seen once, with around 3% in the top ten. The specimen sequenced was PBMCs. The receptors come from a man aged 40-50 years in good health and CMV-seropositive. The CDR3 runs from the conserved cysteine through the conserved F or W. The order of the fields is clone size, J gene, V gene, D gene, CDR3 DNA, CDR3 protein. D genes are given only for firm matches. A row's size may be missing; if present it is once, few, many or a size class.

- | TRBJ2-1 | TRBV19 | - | TGTGCCAGTAGTGTCTGGAGGGCCGATGAGCAGTTCTTC | CASSVWRADEQFF
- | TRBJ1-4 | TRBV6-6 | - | TGTGCCAGCTCCGGGCCCCTCGGGGCTAATGAAAAACTGTTTTTT | CASSGPLGANEKLFF
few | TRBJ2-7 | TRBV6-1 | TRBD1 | TGTGCCAGCAGTACCCCCGGACAGGGGATGTACGAGCAGTACTTC | CASSTPGQGMYEQYF
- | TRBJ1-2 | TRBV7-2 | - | TGTGCCAGCAGCTTTAACCCCTACGGGTATGGCTACACCTTC | CASSFNPYGYGYTF
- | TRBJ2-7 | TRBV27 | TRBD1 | TGTGCCAGCAGTTTAAGGTCGGGACAGGGGGTTTACGAGCAGTACTTC | CASSLRSGQGVYEQYF
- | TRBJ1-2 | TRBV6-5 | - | TGTGCCAGCAGTTACCGGGCAGGGGCTAATAACTATGGCTACACCTTC | CASSYRAGANNYGYTF
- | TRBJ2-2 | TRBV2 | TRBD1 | TGTGCCACCTATGACAGGGCCGGGGAGCTGTTTTTT | CATYDRAGELFF
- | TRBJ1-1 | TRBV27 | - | TGTGCCAGCAGTTTTGGAGGATACACTGAAGCTTTCTTT | CASSFGGYTEAFF
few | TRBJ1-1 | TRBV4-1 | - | TGCGCCAGTACTTTCCGACAGAACTCGAACACTGAAGCTTTCTTT | CASTFRQNSNTEAFF
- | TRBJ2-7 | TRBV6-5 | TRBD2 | TGTGCCAGCAGTTACTCCCCTAGCGGGGGTAGGTACGAGCAGTACTTC | CASSYSPSGGRYEQYF
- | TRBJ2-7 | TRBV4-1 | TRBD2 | TGCGCCAGCAGCCGAGTAGCGGGGAGTAGCTCCTACGAGCAGTACTTC | CASSRVAGSSSYEQYF
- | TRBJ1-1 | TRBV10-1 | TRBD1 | TGCGCCAGCAGACCGGGACAGACGAACACTGAAGCTTTCTTT | CASRPGQTNTEAFF
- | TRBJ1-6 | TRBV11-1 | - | TGTGCCAGCAGAAATCTGGAGGGGAAATATAATTCACCCCTCCACTTT | CASRNLEGKYNSPLHF
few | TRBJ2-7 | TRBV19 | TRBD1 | TGTGCCAGTAGTTGGTTCAGGGGGCCATACGAGCAGTACTTC | CASSWFRGPYEQYF
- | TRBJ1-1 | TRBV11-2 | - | TGTGCCAGCAGTCTTCTCGGGGCCGGGGGGGGGAACACTGAAGCTTTCTTT | CASSLLGAGGGNTEAFF
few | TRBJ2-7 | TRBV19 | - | TGTGCCAGTAGTAGGGACGCCGGTCCAGGGGGGTACGAGCAGTACTTC | CASSRDAGPGGYEQYF
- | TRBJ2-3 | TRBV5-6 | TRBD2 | TGTGCCAGCAGCTACCGGGGGGGCCGGGCAGATACGCAGTATTTT | CASSYRGGRADTQYF
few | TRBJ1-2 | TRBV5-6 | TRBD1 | TGTGCCAGCAACGGACAGGGGATCTATGGCTACACCTTC | CASNGQGIYGYTF
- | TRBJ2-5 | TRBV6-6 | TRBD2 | TGTGCCAGCAGCCCGACTAGCGGTGGAGGGGTAGAGACCCAGTACTTC | CASSPTSGGGVETQYF
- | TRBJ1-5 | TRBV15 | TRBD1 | TGTGCCACCAGCAGAGATTTAGGGACAGGGGGCAGTCAGCCCCAGCATTTT | CATSRDLGTGGSQPQHF
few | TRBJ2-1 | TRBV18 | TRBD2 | TGTGCCAGCTCGGCTTCAGGCGGGGGCAATGAGCAGTTCTTC | CASSASGGGNEQFF
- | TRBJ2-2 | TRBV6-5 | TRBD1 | TGTGCCAGCATCCTGGACAGGGCCACCGGGGAGCTGTTTTTT | CASILDRATGELFF
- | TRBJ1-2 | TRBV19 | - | TGTGCCAGTAAGCCCGAGTGGAGCTATGGCTACACCTTC | CASKPEWSYGYTF